The clone carrying this TCR beta chain was seen many times. This sample is drawn from a study of regulatory T cells in long-lasting Graves disease. The CDR3 is 16 amino acids. Germline CDR1 is LNHNV and CDR2 is YYDKDF (reference sequence). V lost 4 bases to trimming and J lost 3 bases, with 17 bases between them. CDR3 regions were amplified by Arm-PCR using iRepertoire HTBI primers to build TCR beta libraries. One entry per CDR3 protein results from TCRdb running MiXCR on the multiplex PCR reads. Among some 340,000 distinct CDR3 sequences listed, about an eighth were seen once. Noted time point: newly diagnosed GD, antithyroid drugs for less than 3 months. Preparation of the TCR library used RNA extracted from PBMCs. Into tubes containing EDTA, roughly 10 milliliters of peripheral blood were drawn. These records were also assigned to another study, of T cells in Graves' hyperthyroidism and ophthalmopathy. That source notes: Clonotypes that were expanded in thyroid above 0.001 mostly appeared in blood too.

The starting material was peripheral blood mononuclear cells (PBMCs), obtained at new diagnosis, from a patient treated with antithyroid drugs. The chain recombines TRBV15 with TRBJ2-3; D is uncertain. This TCR derives from a woman aged 18-29 years with Graves disease. The CDR3 sequence is CATSILRSSGTDTQYF. CDR3 sequence (DNA): TGTGCCACCAGCATACTGCGTTCGAGTGGGACAGATACGCAGTATTTT.